Listed here are 23 T cell receptor beta chains from one sample, sequenced in a study of T-cell reconstitution after alpha-beta-depleted transplantation in children. The TCRbeta library incorporated unique molecular identifiers. TCRdb recomputed calls from the PCR reads with MiXCR, one row per CDR3 protein. The table includes about 110,000 distinct CDR3 sequences, almost 6.5% detected once. The source material was PBMCs, mostly from graft donor cells, sampled 360 days after TCRalphabeta/CD19-depleted stem cell transplant. These receptors came from a male patient between 2 and 10 years old who had a stem cell transplant for acute lymphoblastic leukemia, so the T cells may come from the graft donor.

This clonotype was recorded many times. The chain employs TRBV27 and TRBJ2-7; D might be TRBD1 (5 bases). The V gene lost 1 base and the J gene lost 4 bases, with 11 bases spanning the gap. Germline CDR1 and CDR2: MNHEY and SMNVEV (reference sequence). The CDR3 contains 14 residues. The chain's CDR3 is CASSLLAGSYEQYF. The CDR3 nucleotides are TGTGCCAGCAGTTTATTGGCAGGGTCTTACGAGCAGTACTTC.

The chain links TRBV28 to TRBJ1-2, with 8 bases that match TRBD1. J gave up 5 bases and V 3 bases, and 11 bases lay outside the gene matches. The CDR3 loop spans 16 amino acids. Per the germline V gene, CDR1 is MDHEN and CDR2 is SYDVKM. The CDR3 DNA reads as TGTGCCAGCAGTTTTTCCAGACAGGGGAAAATATATGGCTACACCTTC. It codes for CASSFSRQGKIYGYTF.

This clonotype was seen repeatedly, ten times or more. The chain recombines TRBV4-2 with TRBJ2-3, with no clear D. Trimming took 0 bases from V and 6 from J, leaving 10 bases between them. Germline values: CDR1 LGHNA, CDR2 YNFKEQ. The CDR3 is made up of 14 amino acids. The CDR3 spells CASSQEDLGDTQYF. CDR3 coding DNA: TGTGCCAGCAGCCAAGAGGATCTGGGGGATACGCAGTATTTT.

This clonotype was observed a few times. J is TRBJ1-5 and V is TRBV7-9; the D gene is possibly TRBD1 (6 bases). V lost 5 bases to trimming and J lost 3 bases, with 11 bases between them. This CDR3 has 14 residues. Germline values: CDR1 SEHNR, CDR2 FQNEAQ (reference sequence). The CDR3 nucleotides read TGTGCCAGCAGCCACGGACAGATCAATCAGCCCCAGCATTTT. This gives the protein CASSHGQINQPQHF.

This clonotype was counted between two and nine times. The V call is TRBV20-1, the J call TRBJ1-5; 7 bases match TRBD1. V lost 6 bases, J lost 6 bases, and 5 bases stayed unmatched. The CDR3 length is 12 residues. Germline assignment: CDR1 DFQATT and CDR2 SNEGSKA (reference sequence). CDR3 in DNA: TGCAGTGCCAGGGGGAGGAGTCAGCCCCAGCATTTT. This gives the protein CSARGRSQPQHF.

J is TRBJ1-1 and V is TRBV25-1, with a possible D match to TRBD1 (5 bases). The germline V gene has CDR1 MGHDK and CDR2 SYGVNS. This CDR3 spans 16 amino acids. V lost 3 bases to trimming and J lost 7 bases, with 21 bases between them. DNA of the CDR3: TGTGCCAGCAGTGACCTAGCGTGGGACGGGCGGAATGAAGCTTTCTTT. It codes for CASSDLAWDGRNEAFF.

This clonotype was seen ten or more times. The chain carries TRBV7-2 and TRBJ2-5; 12 bases agree with TRBD2. Germline values: CDR1 SGHTA, CDR2 FQGNSA. V was clipped by 8 bases and J by 2 bases; unmatched bases: 6. The CDR3 consists of 15 residues. CDR3 amino acids: CASWGLAGLQETQYF. CDR3 coding DNA: TGTGCCAGCTGGGGACTAGCGGGCCTTCAAGAGACCCAGTACTTC.

This clonotype was counted at least ten times. J is TRBJ2-7 and V is TRBV9; TRBD2 agrees at 10 bases. V gave up 4 bases and J gave up 4 bases; unmatched junction bases: 11. There are 16 residues in the CDR3. Per germline, CDR1 SGDLS and CDR2 YYNGEE. CDR3 in amino acids: CASSLLAAGGRYEQYF. CDR3 coding DNA: TGTGCCAGCAGCCTACTCGCAGCGGGGGGGAGATACGAGCAGTACTTC.

The chain recombines TRBV4-3 with TRBJ2-7; TRBD1 matches at 8 bases. Trimming took 4 bases from V and 7 from J; bases not matched to a gene: 9. The CDR3 spans 14 residues. The germline CDR1 and CDR2 sequences are LGHNA and YSLEER. CDR3 sequence (DNA): TGCGCCAGCAGCCTCGGGACAGGTCCATGGGAGCAGTACTTC. This encodes CASSLGTGPWEQYF.

This clonotype was detected ten times or more. V and J are TRBV9 and TRBJ2-7; 15 bases line up with TRBD2. Germline values: CDR1 SGDLS, CDR2 YYNGEE. Unmatched junction bases numbered 6, after V lost 2 bases and J lost 0 bases. This CDR3 region has 18 residues. The CDR3 loop is CASSVGTSGGTSSYEQYF. The CDR3 bases are TGTGCCAGCAGCGTGGGGACTAGCGGGGGGACCAGCTCCTACGAGCAGTACTTC.

This clonotype has only a few counts. The rearrangement uses TRBV6-6 and TRBJ2-2; D is unresolved. V was trimmed by 0 bases and J by 6 bases, leaving 5 bases between them. CDR1 MNHNY and CDR2 SVGAGI come from the germline V gene (reference sequence). CDR3 length equals 13 residues. The CDR3 region has the DNA TGTGCCAGCAGTTACTCCGTCGCCGGGGAGCTGTTTTTT. It encodes CASSYSVAGELFF.

At least ten counts were recorded for this clonotype. The V and J genes are TRBV29-1 and TRBJ1-3; D gene ambiguous. CDR3 length: 13 amino acids. Trimming cost V 2 bases and J 0 bases, with 5 bases left between them. Germline V CDR1 and CDR2: SQVTM, ANQGSEA. The CDR3 DNA is TGCAGCGTTGAAAAGGCCTCTGGAAACACCATATATTTT. This sequence encodes CSVEKASGNTIYF.

This clonotype was counted at least ten times. The genes are TRBV12-3 or TRBV12-4 and TRBJ2-1; tentative D call: TRBD1 (6 bases). The CDR3 contains 14 residues. Trimming cost V 5 bases and J 0 bases, with 8 bases left between them. The CDR3 loop is CASSQGSSYNEQFF. For the CDR3, the DNA is TGTGCCAGCAGTCAGGGGAGCTCCTACAATGAGCAGTTCTTC.

This clonotype was recorded a few times. The chain employs TRBV28 and TRBJ2-5, with D tentatively TRBD2 (6 bases). The V end was cut by 6 bases, the J end by 1 base, with 15 bases between. Per germline, CDR1 MDHEN and CDR2 SYDVKM. This CDR3 is built from 15 residues. CDR3 bases: TGTGCCAGCAGAACGGTTGGCGGGGTCCAAGAGACCCAGTACTTC. Its translation: CASRTVGGVQETQYF. Variable domain in full (rest from reference TRBV28 and TRBJ2-5): DVKVTQSSRYLVKRTGEKVFLECVQDMDHENMFWYRQDPGLGLRLIYFSYDVKMKEKGDIPEGYSVSREKKERFSLILESASTNQTSMYLCASRTVGGVQETQYFGPGTRLLVL.

The chain combines TRBV6-1 with TRBJ2-1; D possibly corresponds to TRBD1 (5 bases). V was shortened by 8 bases and J by 7 bases, with 9 bases between the two germline ends. The germline gives CDR1 MNHNS, CDR2 SASEGT. The CDR3 has 11 amino acids. DNA of the CDR3: TGTGCCAGCCGCCCAGGGAATGAGCAGTTCTTC. Residues: CASRPGNEQFF.

The chain recombines TRBV30 with TRBJ2-1; tentative D call: TRBD2 (6 bases). The V gene's germline CDR1 is GTSNPN and CDR2 SVGIG (reference sequence). V lost 5 bases and J 1 base, leaving 12 bases between the germline ends. CDR3 length: 14 residues. The DNA for the CDR3 is TGTGCCTGGGGGGCGGCGGGGTCCTACAATGAGCAGTTCTTC. It is translated as CAWGAAGSYNEQFF.

This clonotype was seen at least ten times. The chain couples TRBV25-1 to TRBJ2-3; D might be TRBD2 (5 bases). The germline CDR1 and CDR2 sequences are MGHDK and SYGVNS. The V end was cut by 7 bases, the J end by 2 bases, with 10 bases between. The CDR3 is 13 residues long. In DNA form, the CDR3 reads TGTGCCAGCACCCCGGGAACCACAGATACGCAGTATTTT. Protein: CASTPGTTDTQYF.

This clonotype was recorded many times. This rearrangement joins TRBV4-3 to TRBJ2-1; TRBD2 matches 8 bases. The CDR3 spans 17 residues. V shed 0 bases and J 0 bases; nucleotides not matched to a gene: 4. Germline assignment: CDR1 LGHNA and CDR2 YSLEER. CDR3 bases: TGCGCCAGCAGCCAAGATCCAGCGGGGGTCTCCTACAATGAGCAGTTCTTC. This codes for CASSQDPAGVSYNEQFF.

The chain employs TRBV5-1 and TRBJ1-3; D is undetermined. V lost 8 bases and J lost 4, with 7 bases in between. Germline loops: CDR1 SGHRS, CDR2 YFSETQ. The length of the CDR3 is 11 residues. The CDR3 loop reads CASAAGNTIYF. The CDR3 DNA follows: TGCGCCAGTGCGGCCGGAAACACCATATATTTT.

This clonotype occurred many times. CDR3 in DNA: TGTGCCACCAGCAGTCCGCCGGGACTCCTCTACGAGCAGTACTTC. Its translation is CATSSPPGLLYEQYF. The V call is TRBV15, the J call TRBJ2-7, with D maybe TRBD2 (6 bases). The V gene lost 3 bases and the J gene lost 3 bases, with 15 bases spanning the gap. Germline CDR1 reads LNHNV; CDR2 reads YYDKDF (reference sequence). This CDR3 comprises 15 residues. Variable domain in full (rest from reference TRBV15 and TRBJ2-7): DAMVIQNPRYQVTQFGKPVTLSCSQTLNHNVMYWYQQKSSQAPKLLFHYYDKDFNNEADTPDNFQSRRPNTSFCFLDIRSPGLGDTAMYLCATSSPPGLLYEQYFGPGTRLTVT.

At least ten counts were recorded for this clonotype. The CDR3 spells CASSLAGRDYGYTF. CDR3 coding DNA: TGCGCCAGCAGCTTGGCCGGTAGGGACTATGGCTACACCTTC. The V and J genes are TRBV5-1 and TRBJ1-2; no reliable D call. This CDR3 has 14 residues. Germline assignment: CDR1 SGHRS and CDR2 YFSETQ. Trimming took 0 bases from V and 3 from J, leaving 9 bases between them.

This clonotype appeared many times. The CDR3 DNA reads TGCAGTGCTAGGGACTTCGCGGGAGGTCGGGAGCAGTACTTC. It encodes CSARDFAGGREQYF. The V and J genes are TRBV20-1 and TRBJ2-7, with 8 bases aligning to TRBD2. Germline V lookup: CDR1 DFQATT, CDR2 SNEGSKA (reference sequence). This CDR3 contains 14 residues. V lost 3 bases, J lost 7 bases, and 11 bases stayed unmatched.

Many counts were recorded for this clonotype. The chain uses TRBV5-6 and TRBJ2-7; weak D call: TRBD1 (5 bases). V was trimmed by 0 bases and J by 2 bases, leaving 12 bases between them. Per the germline V gene, CDR1 is SGHDT and CDR2 is YYEEEE. There are 15 residues in the CDR3. CDR3 DNA: TGTGCCAGCAGCTTGGCTCCCACAGGCACCTACGAGCAGTACTTC. Its translation: CASSLAPTGTYEQYF.